Here is one TCR beta chain with its context. At one boundary the junction diverges from the germline segment, which might be a read error. From RNA transcripts, TCR beta CDR3 regions were amplified. In the first-round RT-PCR of the TCR CDR3, the HTBI primer set was used. TCRdb re-called the multiplex PCR reads through MiXCR, storing one row per CDR3 protein. The sample yields hundreds of thousands of distinct CDR3 sequences, around 15% seen once. CDR3 length: 14 residues. Looked up from germline, CDR1 is SNHLY and CDR2 is FYNNEI. Hyperthyroidism, newly diagnosed and lasting under 2 months, affected patients aged 18 to 65. Uncontrolled infection, other autoimmune disease, pregnancy and lactation each barred patients from inclusion. Every diagnosis used clinical symptoms, serum thyroxine and TRAb, thyroid ultrasound and orbital computed tomography. The sample originates from a study of T cells in Graves' hyperthyroidism and ophthalmopathy.

The clonotype comes from a woman aged 25 to 39 with Graves' hyperthyroidism. V gene TRBV2 combines with J gene TRBJ1-5; no reliable D call. Specimen: blood. CDR3 sequence reads: CASSQDLRYQPQHF. CDR3 DNA: TGCGCCAGCAGCCAAGATTTACGGTATCAGCCCCAGCATTTT. The full variable domain, rest sourced from reference TRBV2 and TRBJ1-5, is EPEVTQTPSHQVTQMGQEVILRCVPISNHLYFYWYRQILGQKVEFLVSFYNNEISEKSEIFDDQFSVERPDGSNFTLKIRSTKLEDSAMYFCASSQDLRYQPQHFGDGTRLSIL.